A single TCR beta chain is shown here with its context. The data were taken from a study of blood T cell repertoires in COVID-19. The CDR3 sequence is 13 residues long. Trimming left V 2 bases short and J 10 bases short, with 9 bases between. Germline V CDR1 and CDR2: SGHDN, FVKESK. Original data processing: Cell counts per sample came from amplifying reference gene primers. Profiling relied on immunoSEQ multiplex PCR, and the TCRdb table lists in-frame clones only, not all of them. D and trimming were read from the DNA, whereas the V and J calls and clone size are those reported in that table. This sample has tens of thousands of clones, with 80% to 85% found just once.

The sequence was collected from a man aged 60 to 69 with COVID-19, enrolled during active disease. The V and J genes are TRBV14 and TRBJ1-6; D ambiguous. The sequenced sample was peripheral blood. In nucleotides, the CDR3 is TGTGCCAGCAGCCAAAGGAGGGTATCACCCCTCCACTTT. This translates into CASSQRRVSPLHF.